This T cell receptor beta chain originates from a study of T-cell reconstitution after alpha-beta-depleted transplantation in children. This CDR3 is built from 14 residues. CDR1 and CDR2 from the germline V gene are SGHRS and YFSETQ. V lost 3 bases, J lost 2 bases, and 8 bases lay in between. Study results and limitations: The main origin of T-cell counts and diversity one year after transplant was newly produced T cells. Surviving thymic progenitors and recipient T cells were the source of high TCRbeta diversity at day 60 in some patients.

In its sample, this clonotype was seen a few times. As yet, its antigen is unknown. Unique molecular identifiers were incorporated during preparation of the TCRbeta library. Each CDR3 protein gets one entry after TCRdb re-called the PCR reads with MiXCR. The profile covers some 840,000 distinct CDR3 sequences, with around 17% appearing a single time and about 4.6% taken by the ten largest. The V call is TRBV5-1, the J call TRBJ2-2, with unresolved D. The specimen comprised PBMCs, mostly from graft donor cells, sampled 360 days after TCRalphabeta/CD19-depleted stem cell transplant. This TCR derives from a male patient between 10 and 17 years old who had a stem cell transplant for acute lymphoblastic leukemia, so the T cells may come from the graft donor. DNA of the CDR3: TGCGCCAGCAGCTCCATCCCCAACACCGGGGAGCTGTTTTTT. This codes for CASSSIPNTGELFF.